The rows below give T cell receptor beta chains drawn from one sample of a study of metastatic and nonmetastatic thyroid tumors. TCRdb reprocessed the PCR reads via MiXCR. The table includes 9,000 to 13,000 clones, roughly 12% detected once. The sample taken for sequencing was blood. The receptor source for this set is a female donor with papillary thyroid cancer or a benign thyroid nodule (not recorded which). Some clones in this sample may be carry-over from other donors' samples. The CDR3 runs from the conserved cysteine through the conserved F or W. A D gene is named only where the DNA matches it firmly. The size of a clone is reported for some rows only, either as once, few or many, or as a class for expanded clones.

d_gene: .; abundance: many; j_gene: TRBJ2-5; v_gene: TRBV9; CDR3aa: CASSLPGWQETQYF; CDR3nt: TGTGCCAGCAGCCTCCCAGGGTGGCAAGAGACCCAGTACTTC
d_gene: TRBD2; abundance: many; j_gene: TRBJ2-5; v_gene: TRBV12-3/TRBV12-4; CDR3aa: CASSFMPSGRGETQYF; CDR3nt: TGTGCCAGCAGTTTCATGCCTAGCGGGAGGGGAGAGACCCAGTACTTC
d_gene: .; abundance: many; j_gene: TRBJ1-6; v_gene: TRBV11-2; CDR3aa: CASRSVGGVRDSPLHF; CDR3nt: TGTGCCAGCAGATCGGTCGGGGGCGTTAGGGATTCACCCCTCCACTTT
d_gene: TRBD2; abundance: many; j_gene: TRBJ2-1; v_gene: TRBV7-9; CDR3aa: CASSPPGGGMNEQFF; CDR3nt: TGTGCCAGCAGCCCACCTGGGGGGGGGATGAATGAGCAGTTCTTC
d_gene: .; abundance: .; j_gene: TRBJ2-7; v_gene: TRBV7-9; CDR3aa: CASSDMSSYEQYF; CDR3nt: TGTGCCAGCAGCGACATGAGCTCCTACGAGCAGTACTTC
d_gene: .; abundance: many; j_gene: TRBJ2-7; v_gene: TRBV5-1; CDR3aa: CASSWAAGSSYEQYF; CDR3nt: TGCGCCAGCAGCTGGGCTGCGGGAAGCTCCTACGAGCAGTACTTC
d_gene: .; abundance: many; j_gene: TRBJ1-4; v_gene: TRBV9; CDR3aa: CASLTNRITNEKLFF; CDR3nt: TGTGCCAGCCTTACAAACAGGATAACTAATGAAAAACTGTTTTTT
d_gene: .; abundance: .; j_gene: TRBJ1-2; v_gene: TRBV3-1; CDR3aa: CASSQGPPTNYGYTF; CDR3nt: TGTGCCAGCAGCCAAGGACCACCGACTAACTATGGCTACACCTTC
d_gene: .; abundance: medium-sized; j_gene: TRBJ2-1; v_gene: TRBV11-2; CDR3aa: CASSATSYNEQFF; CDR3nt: TGTGCCAGCAGCGCGACTTCCTACAATGAGCAGTTCTTC
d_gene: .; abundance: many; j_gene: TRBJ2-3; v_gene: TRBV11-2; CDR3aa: CASSLAGFTDTQYF; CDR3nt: TGTGCTAGCAGCTTAGCAGGCTTCACAGATACGCAGTATTTT
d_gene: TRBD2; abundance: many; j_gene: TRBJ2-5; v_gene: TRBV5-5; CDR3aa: CASSLGLAGHTGGETQYF; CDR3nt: TGTGCCAGCAGCTTGGGACTAGCGGGACATACCGGAGGGGAGACCCAGTACTTC
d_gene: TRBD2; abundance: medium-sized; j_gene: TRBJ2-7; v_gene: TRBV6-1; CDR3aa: CASSTSGYYEQYF; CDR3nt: TGTGCCAGCTCTACTAGCGGATATTACGAGCAGTACTTC
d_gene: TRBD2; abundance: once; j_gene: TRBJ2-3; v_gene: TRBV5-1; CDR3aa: CASSPGLGRADTQYF; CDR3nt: TGCGCCAGCAGCCCAGGACTGGGGAGGGCGGATACGCAGTATTTT
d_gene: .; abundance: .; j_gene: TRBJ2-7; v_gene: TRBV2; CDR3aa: CASSALWGYEQYF; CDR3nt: TGTGCCAGCAGTGCCCTTTGGGGTTACGAGCAGTACTTC
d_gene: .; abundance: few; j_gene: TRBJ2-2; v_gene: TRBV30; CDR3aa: CAWTIFGQGTGELFF; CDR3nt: TGTGCCTGGACCATCTTCGGGCAGGGAACCGGGGAGCTGTTTTTT
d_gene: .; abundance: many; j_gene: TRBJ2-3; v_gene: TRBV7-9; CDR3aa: CASSLITMVDTQYF; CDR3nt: TGTGCCAGCAGCTTAATTACGATGGTGGATACGCAGTATTTT
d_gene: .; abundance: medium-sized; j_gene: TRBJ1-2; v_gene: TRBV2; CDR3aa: CASTSGAQGANGYTF; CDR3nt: TGTGCCAGCACCTCCGGGGCACAGGGAGCGAATGGCTACACCTTC
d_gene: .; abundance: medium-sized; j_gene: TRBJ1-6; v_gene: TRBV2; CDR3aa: CASSDGGSLSPLHF; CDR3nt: TGTGCCAGCAGTGACGGGGGGAGCCTCTCACCCCTCCACTTT
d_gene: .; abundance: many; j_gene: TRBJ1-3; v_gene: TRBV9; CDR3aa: CASSVGQSSGNTIYF; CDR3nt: TGTGCCAGCAGCGTAGGACAGAGCTCTGGAAACACCATATATTTT
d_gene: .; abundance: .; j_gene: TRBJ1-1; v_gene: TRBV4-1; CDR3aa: CASSQDLYRAGTEAFF; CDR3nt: TGCGCCAGCAGCCAAGATCTTTACAGGGCAGGAACTGAAGCTTTCTTT
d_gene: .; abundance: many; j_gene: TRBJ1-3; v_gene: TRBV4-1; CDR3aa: CASSQVIATGNTIYF; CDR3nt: TGCGCCAGCAGCCAGGTTATCGCTACTGGAAACACCATATATTTT
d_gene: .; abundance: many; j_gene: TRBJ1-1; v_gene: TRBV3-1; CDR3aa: CASSPGAGRGQTEAFF; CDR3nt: TGTGCCAGCAGCCCTGGGGCGGGCAGGGGTCAGACTGAAGCTTTCTTT
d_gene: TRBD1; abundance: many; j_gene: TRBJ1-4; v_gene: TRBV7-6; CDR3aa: CASSLRTGGLANEKLFF; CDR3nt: TGTGCCAGCAGCCTTAGGACAGGGGGCCTAGCTAATGAAAAACTGTTTTTT
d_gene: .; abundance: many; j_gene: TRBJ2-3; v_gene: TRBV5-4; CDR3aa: CASSLFSGTDTQYF; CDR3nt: TGTGCCAGCAGCTTGTTTAGCGGTACAGATACGCAGTATTTT
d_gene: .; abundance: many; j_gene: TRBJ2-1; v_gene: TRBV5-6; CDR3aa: CASSSTLNEQFF; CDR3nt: TGTGCCAGCAGCTCCACTCTCAATGAGCAGTTCTTC
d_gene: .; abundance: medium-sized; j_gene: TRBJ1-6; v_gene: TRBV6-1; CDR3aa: CASRMDRHNSPLHF; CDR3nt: TGTGCCAGCAGAATGGACAGACATAATTCACCCCTCCACTTT
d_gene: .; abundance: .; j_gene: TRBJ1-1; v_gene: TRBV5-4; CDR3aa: CASSLMGTPYTEAFF; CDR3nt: TGTGCCAGCAGCCTGATGGGGACTCCTTACACTGAAGCTTTCTTT
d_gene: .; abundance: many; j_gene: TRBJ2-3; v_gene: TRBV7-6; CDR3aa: CASSPNPTLGTDTQYF; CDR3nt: TGTGCCAGCAGCCCGAACCCTACACTTGGCACAGATACGCAGTATTTT
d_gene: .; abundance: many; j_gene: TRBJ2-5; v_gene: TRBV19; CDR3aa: CASSPTRVSPQETQYF; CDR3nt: TGTGCCAGTAGTCCGACACGGGTCTCTCCACAAGAGACCCAGTACTTC
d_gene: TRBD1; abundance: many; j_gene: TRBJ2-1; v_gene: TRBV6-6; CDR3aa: CASSYSLYGQGSNEQFF; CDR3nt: TGTGCCAGCAGTTACTCGCTATACGGACAGGGTAGTAATGAGCAGTTCTTC
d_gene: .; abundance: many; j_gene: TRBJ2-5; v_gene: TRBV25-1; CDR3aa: CASSEWGTHPTQETQYF; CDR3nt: TGTGCCAGCAGTGAATGGGGGACCCACCCCACACAAGAGACCCAGTACTTC
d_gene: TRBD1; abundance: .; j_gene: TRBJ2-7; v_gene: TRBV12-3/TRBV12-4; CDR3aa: CASSLSGQPTYEQYF; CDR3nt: TGTGCCAGCAGTTTATCGGGACAGCCTACCTACGAGCAGTACTTC
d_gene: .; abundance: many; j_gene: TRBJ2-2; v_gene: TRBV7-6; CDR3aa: CASSLGNQNTGELFF; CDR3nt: TGTGCCAGCAGCTTGGGGAACCAGAACACCGGGGAGCTGTTTTTT
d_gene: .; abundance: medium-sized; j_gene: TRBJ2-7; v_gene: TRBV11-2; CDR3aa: CASSLYREPYEQYF; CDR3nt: TGTGCCAGCAGCTTATACAGGGAGCCCTACGAGCAGTACTTC
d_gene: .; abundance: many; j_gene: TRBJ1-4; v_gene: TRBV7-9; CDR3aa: CASSLLGKLSEKLFF; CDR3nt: TGTGCCAGCAGCTTATTGGGCAAACTGAGTGAAAAACTGTTTTTT
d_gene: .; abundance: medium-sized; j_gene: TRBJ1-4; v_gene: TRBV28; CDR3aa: CASSSRGAGEKLFF; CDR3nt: TGTGCCAGCAGTTCTCGTGGGGCAGGTGAAAAACTGTTTTTT
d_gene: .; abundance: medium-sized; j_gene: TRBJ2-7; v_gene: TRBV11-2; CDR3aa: CASSLDYGRSPDGEQYF; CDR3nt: TGTGCCAGCAGCTTAGATTATGGTAGAAGCCCCGATGGCGAGCAGTACTTC
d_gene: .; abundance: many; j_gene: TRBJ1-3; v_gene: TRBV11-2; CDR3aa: CASSSGASSGNTIYF; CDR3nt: TGTGCCAGCAGCTCAGGGGCGTCCTCTGGAAACACCATATATTTT
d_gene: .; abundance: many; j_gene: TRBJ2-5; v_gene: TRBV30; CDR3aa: CAWSIMGRETQYF; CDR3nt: TGTGCCTGGAGTATTATGGGGAGGGAGACCCAGTACTTC
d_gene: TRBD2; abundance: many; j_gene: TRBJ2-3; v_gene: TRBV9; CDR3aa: CASSVEGSGLNTDTQYF; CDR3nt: TGTGCCAGCAGCGTAGAGGGGTCGGGACTAAACACAGATACGCAGTATTTT
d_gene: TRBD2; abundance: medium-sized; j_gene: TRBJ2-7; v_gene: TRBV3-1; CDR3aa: CASSPTGGEQYF; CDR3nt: TGTGCCAGCAGCCCCACGGGGGGGGAGCAGTACTTC
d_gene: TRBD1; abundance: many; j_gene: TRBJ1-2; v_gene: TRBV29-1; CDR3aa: CSVYLQGARYGYTF; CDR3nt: TGCAGCGTGTACCTACAGGGGGCTCGCTATGGCTACACCTTC
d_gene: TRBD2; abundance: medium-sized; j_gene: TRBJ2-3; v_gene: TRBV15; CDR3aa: CATSRPPGLAGGNTQYF; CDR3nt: TGTGCCACCAGCAGACCCCCGGGACTAGCGGGGGGGAATACGCAGTATTTT